This T cell receptor (beta chain) was identified during a study of patients and donors after allogeneic stem cell transplantation. One entry per CDR3 protein results from TCRdb running MiXCR on the RT-PCR reads. This repertoire shows roughly 940,000 distinct CDR3 sequences, about a sixth found once; its top ten account for 5% to 7.5%. This clonotype has more than one count but fewer than ten. The TCR originated in a human donor who was either an allogeneic HSCT recipient or a stem cell or donor lymphocyte infusion donor (not recorded which). It is not recorded whose cells these are; they may come from a transplant donor. Sequencing was carried out using blood, either unsorted or a sorted T cell fraction (not recorded which).

Here the CDR3 DNA reads TGCAGTGCTAGAGAAGAGGTACCTGTCGACATTCAGTACTTC. Protein: CSAREEVPVDIQYF. The gene calls are TRBV20-1 and TRBJ2-4; D gene uncertain. This CDR3 is built from 14 residues. V was clipped by 0 bases and J by 8 bases, with 14 bases between them. Germline V gene sequence: CDR1 DFQATT, CDR2 SNEGSKA (reference sequence).